The sequence of this TCR beta chain was determined in a study of identical twins. TCRdb re-analysed the 5' RACE reads in MiXCR, keeping a single row per CDR3 protein. The data hold around 530,000 distinct CDR3 sequences, with around 15% observed a single time. In this sample, this clonotype turned up a few times. Its antigen is unknown. The V gene end was trimmed by 5 bases and the J gene end by 5 bases; junction bases not matched to a gene: 6. This CDR3 has 16 amino acids. Germline V lookup: CDR1 SGHAT, CDR2 FQNNGV. Study results and caveats: Memory repertoires lacked the insertion deficit that abundant cord blood beta clonotypes showed. The same donors were not followed; conclusions instead depended on cross-sectional statistical analysis. In beta out-of-frame sequences, the excess sharing between twins was weaker.

A further study also used this sample, focusing on yellow fever vaccine responses in identical twins.

The receptor was derived from a young woman in good health. The sample taken for sequencing was CD4+ T cells sorted from blood. V is TRBV11-2 and J is TRBJ2-3, with 14 bases identical to TRBD2. CDR3 in DNA: TGTGCCAGCAGCCCAAGACTAGCGGGAGGGGGAGATACGCAGTATTTT. It codes for CASSPRLAGGGDTQYF.